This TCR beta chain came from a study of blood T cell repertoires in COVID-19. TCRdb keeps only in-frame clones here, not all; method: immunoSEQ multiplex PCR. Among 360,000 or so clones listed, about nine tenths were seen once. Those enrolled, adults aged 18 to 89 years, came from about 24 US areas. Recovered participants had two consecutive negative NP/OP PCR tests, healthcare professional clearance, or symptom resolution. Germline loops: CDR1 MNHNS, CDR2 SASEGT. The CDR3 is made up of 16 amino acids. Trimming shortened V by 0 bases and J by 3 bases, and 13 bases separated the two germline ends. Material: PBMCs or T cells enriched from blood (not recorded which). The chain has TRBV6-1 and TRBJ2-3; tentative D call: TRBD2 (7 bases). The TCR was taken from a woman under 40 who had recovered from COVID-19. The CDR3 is CASSEAPGGVTDTQYF. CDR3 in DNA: TGTGCCAGCAGTGAAGCGCCGGGGGGCGTGACAGATACGCAGTATTTT.